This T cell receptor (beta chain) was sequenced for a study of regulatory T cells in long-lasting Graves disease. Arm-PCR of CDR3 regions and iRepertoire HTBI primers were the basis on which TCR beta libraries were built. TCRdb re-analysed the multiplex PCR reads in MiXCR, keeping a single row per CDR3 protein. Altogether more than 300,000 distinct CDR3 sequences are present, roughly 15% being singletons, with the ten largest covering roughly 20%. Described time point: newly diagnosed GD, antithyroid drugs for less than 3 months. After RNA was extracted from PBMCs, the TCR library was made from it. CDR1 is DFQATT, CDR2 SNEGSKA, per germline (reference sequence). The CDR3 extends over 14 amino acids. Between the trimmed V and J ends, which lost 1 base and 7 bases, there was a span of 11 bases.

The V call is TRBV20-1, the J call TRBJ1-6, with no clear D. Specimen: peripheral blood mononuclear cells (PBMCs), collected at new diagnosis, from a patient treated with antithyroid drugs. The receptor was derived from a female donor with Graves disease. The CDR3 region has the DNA TGCAGTGCTAGAGGACAAGGGCCCAATTCACCCCTCCACTTT. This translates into CSARGQGPNSPLHF.